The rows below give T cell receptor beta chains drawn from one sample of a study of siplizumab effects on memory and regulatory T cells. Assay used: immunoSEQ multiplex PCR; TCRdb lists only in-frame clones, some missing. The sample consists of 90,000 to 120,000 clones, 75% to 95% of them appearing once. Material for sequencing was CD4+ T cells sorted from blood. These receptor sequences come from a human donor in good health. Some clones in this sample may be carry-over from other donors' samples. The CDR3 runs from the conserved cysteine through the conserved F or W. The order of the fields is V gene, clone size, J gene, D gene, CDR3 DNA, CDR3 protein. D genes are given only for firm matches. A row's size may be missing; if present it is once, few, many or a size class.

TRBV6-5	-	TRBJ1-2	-	TGTGCCAGCTCTAGGCGCGTGGGGGGCTATGGCTACACCTTC	CASSRRVGGYGYTF
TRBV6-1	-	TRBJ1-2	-	TGTGCCAGCAGTTGGACTCCGGGCCCCCAATATGGCTACACCTTC	CASSWTPGPQYGYTF
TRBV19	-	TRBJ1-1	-	TGTGCCAGTCTCCGAGGAGGGGGGGGCGCAGGGGTAGGAGCTTTCTTT	CASLRGGGGAGVGAFF
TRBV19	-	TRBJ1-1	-	TGTGCCAGTGCCCCGGGGTACCGCGACACTGAAGCTTTCTTT	CASAPGYRDTEAFF
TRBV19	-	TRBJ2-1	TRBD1	TGTGCCAGTGGACAGGGAATGAACTACAATGAGCAGTTCTTC	CASGQGMNYNEQFF
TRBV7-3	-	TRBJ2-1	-	TGTGCCAGCAGCCCTCTCCCGTCCTCCCGTTCCTACAATGAGCAGTTCTTC	CASSPLPSSRSYNEQFF
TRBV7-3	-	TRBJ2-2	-	TGTGCCAGCAGGATGGGGGTCGGGGAGCTGTTTTTT	CASRMGVGELFF
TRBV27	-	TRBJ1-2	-	TGTGCCAGCAGTTTATCTCCCAGGACACAATATGGCTACACCTTC	CASSLSPRTQYGYTF
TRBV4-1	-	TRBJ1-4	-	TGCGCCAGCAGCCAAGAGGTTAATGAAAAACTGTTTTTT	CASSQEVNEKLFF
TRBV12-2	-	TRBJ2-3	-	TGTGCAAGTCGCTTGCCGGATACGCAGTATTTT	CASRLPDTQYF
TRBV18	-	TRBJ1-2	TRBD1	TGTGCCAGCTCACCAGATGGACAGGCCGCCTTGGGGGGCTACACCTTC	CASSPDGQAALGGYTF
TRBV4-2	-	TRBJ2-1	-	TGTGCCAGCAGCGACGGGGGCCTCTCCTACAATGAGCAGTTCTTC	CASSDGGLSYNEQFF
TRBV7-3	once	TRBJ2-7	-	TGTGCCAGCAGCTCTTGGGGGGCGTCCGAGCAGTACTTC	CASSSWGASEQYF
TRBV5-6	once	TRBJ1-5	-	TGTGCCAGCAGCCGGGGGGTAGGACAGCCCCAGCATTTT	CASSRGVGQPQHF
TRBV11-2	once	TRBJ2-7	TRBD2	TGTGCCAGCAGCTTAGAACTAGCGGGGAGTAGCTCCTACGAGCAGTACTTC	CASSLELAGSSSYEQYF
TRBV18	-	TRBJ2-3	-	TGTGCCAGCTCACAGTCTAGCACAGATACGCAGTATTTT	CASSQSSTDTQYF
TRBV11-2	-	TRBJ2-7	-	TGTGCCAGCAGCACTCAGCGGGACACCCACGAGCAGTACTTC	CASSTQRDTHEQYF
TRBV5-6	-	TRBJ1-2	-	TGTGCCAGCAGCTTAAACTCCGGGACCTATGGCTACACCTTC	CASSLNSGTYGYTF
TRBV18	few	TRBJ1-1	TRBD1	TGTGCCAGCTCACCACAGGGGGCAGACACTGAAGCTTTCTTT	CASSPQGADTEAFF
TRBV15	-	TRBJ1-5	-	TGTGCCACCAGCGTTAAACTAGGCAATCAGCCCCAGCATTTT	CATSVKLGNQPQHF
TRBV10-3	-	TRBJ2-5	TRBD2	TGTGCCATCTCGGGGACTAGCGGGATCCCAGAGACCCAGTACTTC	CAISGTSGIPETQYF
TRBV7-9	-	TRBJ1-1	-	TGTGCCAGCAGAATAGGTCAGGGCGGGGATGCTTTCTTT	CASRIGQGGDAFF
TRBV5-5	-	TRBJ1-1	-	TGTGCCAGCAGCCCCCAGCCGAACACTGAAGCTTTCTTT	CASSPQPNTEAFF
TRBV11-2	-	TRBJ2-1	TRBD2	TGTGCCAGCAGCACAAAGGCAGGTCTAGCGGCCAGCGGGGAGCAGTTCTTC	CASSTKAGLAASGEQFF
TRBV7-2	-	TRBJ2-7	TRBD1	TGTGCCAGCAGCTATGACAGGGGACAGGAGCAGTACTTC	CASSYDRGQEQYF
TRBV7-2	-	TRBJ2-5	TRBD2	TGTGCCAGCAGCCGTATAGCGGGAGACGGGGAGACCCAGTACTTC	CASSRIAGDGETQYF
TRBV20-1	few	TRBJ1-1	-	TGCAGTGCACAGAGGGAATCTGAAGCTTTCTTT	CSAQRESEAFF
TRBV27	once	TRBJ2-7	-	TGTGCCAGCAGTCTACAGGGAAAACTCTTCAACGAGCAGTACTTC	CASSLQGKLFNEQYF
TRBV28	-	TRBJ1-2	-	TGTGCCAGCAGTCCCACCACGGGCCTATCCGTAGCTAACTATGGCTACACCTTC	CASSPTTGLSVANYGYTF
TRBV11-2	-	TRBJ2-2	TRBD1	TGTGCCAGCAGCTTACAGGGGGCTTACTTCACCGGGGAGCTGTTTTTT	CASSLQGAYFTGELFF
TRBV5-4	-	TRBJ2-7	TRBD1	TGTGCCGGAACCGACAGGGACCGCGGCGAGCAGTACTTC	CAGTDRDRGEQYF